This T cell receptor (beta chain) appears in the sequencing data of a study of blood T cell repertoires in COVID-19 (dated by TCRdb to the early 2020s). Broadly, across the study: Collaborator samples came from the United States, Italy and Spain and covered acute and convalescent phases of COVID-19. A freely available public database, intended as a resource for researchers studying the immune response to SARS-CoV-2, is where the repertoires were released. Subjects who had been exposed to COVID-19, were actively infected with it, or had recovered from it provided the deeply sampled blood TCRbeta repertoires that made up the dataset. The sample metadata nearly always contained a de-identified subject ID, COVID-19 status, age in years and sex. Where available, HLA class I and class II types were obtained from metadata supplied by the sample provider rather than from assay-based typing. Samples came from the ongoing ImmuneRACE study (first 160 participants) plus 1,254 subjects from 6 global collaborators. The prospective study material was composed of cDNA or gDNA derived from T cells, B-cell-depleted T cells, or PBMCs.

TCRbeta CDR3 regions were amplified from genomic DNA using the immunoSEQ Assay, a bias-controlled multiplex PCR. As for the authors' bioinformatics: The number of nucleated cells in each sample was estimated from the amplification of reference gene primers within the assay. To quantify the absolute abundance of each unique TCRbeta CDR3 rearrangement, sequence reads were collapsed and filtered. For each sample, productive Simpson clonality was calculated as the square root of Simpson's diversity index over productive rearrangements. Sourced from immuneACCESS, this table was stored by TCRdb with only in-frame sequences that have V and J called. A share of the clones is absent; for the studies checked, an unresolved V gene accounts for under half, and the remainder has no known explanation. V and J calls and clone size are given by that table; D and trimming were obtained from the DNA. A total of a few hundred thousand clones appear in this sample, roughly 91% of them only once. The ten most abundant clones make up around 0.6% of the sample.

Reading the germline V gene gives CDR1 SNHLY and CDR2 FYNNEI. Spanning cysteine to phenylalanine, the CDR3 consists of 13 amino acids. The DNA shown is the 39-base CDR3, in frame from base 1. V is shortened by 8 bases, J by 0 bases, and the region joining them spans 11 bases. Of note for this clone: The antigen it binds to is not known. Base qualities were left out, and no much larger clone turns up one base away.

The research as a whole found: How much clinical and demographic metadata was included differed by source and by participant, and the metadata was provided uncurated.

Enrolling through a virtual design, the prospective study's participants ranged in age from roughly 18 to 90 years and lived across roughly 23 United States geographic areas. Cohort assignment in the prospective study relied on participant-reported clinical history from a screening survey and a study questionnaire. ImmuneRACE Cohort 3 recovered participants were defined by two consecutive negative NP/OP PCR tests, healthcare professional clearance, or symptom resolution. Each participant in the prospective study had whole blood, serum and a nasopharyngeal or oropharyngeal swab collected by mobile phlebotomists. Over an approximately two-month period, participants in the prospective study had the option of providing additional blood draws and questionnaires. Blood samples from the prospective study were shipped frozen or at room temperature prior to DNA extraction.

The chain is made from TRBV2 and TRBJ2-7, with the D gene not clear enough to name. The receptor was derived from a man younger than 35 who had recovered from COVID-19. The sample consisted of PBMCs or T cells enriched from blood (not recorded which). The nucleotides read TGTGCCAGCTGCCCAGGTACCTCCTACGAGCAGTACTTC. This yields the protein CASCPGTSYEQYF.